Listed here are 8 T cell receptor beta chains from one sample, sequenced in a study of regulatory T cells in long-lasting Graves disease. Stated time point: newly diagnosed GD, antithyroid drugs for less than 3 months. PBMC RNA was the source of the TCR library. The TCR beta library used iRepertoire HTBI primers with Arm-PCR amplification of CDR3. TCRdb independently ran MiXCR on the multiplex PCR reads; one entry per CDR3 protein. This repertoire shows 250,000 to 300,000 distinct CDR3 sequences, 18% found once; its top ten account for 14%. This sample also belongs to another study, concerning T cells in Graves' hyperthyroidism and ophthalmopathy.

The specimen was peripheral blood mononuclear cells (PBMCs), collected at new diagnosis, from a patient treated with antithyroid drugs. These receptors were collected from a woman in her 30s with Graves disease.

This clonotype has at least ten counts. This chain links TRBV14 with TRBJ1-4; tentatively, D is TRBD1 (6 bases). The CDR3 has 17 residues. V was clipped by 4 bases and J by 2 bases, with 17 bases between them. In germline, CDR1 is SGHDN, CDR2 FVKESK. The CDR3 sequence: CASSLWALQGTNEKLFF. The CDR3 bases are TGTGCCAGCAGCCTCTGGGCTCTTCAGGGGACTAATGAAAAACTGTTTTTT.

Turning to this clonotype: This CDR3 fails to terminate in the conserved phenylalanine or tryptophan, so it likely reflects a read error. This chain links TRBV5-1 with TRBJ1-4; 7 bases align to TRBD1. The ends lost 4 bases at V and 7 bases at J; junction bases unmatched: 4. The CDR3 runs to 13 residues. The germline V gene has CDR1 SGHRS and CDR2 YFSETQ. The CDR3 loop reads CASSRDSSEKLFI. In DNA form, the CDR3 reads TGCGCCAGCAGCCGGGACAGTAGTGAAAAACTGTTTATT.

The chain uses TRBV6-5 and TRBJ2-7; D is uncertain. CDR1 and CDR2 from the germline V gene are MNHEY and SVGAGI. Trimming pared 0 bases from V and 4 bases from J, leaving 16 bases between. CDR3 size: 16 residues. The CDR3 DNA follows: TGTGCCAGCAGTTACTCGACCCCGCTGGCGCTGTACGAGCAGTACTTC. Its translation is CASSYSTPLALYEQYF.

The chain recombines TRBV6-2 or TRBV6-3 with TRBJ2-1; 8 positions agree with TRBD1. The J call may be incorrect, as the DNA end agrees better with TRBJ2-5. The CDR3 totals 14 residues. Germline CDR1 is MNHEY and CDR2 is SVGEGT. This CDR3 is CASLRGLPGETQYF. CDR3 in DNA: TGTGCCAGCCTCAGGGGGCTTCCAGGGGAGACCCAGTACTTC.

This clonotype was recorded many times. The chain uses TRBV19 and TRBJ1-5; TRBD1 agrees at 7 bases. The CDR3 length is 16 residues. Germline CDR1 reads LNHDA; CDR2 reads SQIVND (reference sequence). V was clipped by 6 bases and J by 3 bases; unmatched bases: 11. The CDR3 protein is CASRTDTGADNQPQHF. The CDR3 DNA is TGTGCCAGTAGAACCGATACAGGGGCAGACAATCAGCCCCAGCATTTT.

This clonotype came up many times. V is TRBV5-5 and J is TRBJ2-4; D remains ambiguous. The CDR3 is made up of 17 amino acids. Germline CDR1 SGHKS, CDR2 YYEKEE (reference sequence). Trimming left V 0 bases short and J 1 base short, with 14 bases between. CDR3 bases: TGTGCCAGCAGCTTGGCCCAGGTCATGGGGGCCAAAAACATTCAGTACTTC. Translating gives CASSLAQVMGAKNIQYF.

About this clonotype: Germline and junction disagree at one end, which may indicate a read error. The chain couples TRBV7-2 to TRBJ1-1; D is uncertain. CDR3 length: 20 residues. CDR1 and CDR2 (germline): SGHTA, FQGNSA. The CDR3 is CASSRKMNGDAGLRHTEAFF. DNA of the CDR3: TGCGCCAGCAGTCGCAAGATGAACGGCGACGCGGGTCTGAGGCACACTGAAGCTTTCTTT.

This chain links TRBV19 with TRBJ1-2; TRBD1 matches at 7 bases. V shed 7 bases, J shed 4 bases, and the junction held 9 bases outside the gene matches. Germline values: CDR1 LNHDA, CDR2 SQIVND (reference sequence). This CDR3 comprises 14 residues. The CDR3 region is CASTPGTASYGYTF. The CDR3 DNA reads TGTGCCAGTACCCCTGGGACAGCTAGCTATGGCTACACCTTC.